The rows below give T cell receptor beta chains drawn from one sample of a study of beta chain features in type 1 diabetes. Some clones are missing from TCRdb's copy, which holds only in-frame ones; the method was immunoSEQ multiplex PCR. The table includes around 250,000 clones, 14% detected once. Sequencing was done on a sample of naive CD4+ T cells from blood. Receptors were obtained from a woman between 35 and 50 years old in good health. Both conserved end residues are part of each CDR3. A D gene is named only where the DNA matches it firmly. Rows may omit the clone size; those that give it use once, few, many or a size class.

clone size	J gene	CDR3 length	D gene	V gene	CDR3 DNA	CDR3 protein
-	TRBJ1-2	13	-	TRBV27	TGTGCCAGCAGGCCGCAGGGAGGATACGGCTACACCTTC	CASRPQGGYGYTF
-	TRBJ2-3	16	TRBD2	TRBV5-1	TGCGCCAGCAGCTTGGGACTAGCGCACAGCACAGATACGCAGTATTTT	CASSLGLAHSTDTQYF
-	TRBJ2-5	17	-	TRBV5-1	TGCGCCAGCAGCTTGACTAGGGACAACCTAAAACAAGAGACCCAGTACTTC	CASSLTRDNLKQETQYF
few	TRBJ1-1	12	-	TRBV29-1	TGCAGCGTTGATCCGGAGCTCACTGAAGCTTTCTTT	CSVDPELTEAFF
-	TRBJ2-7	14	TRBD1	TRBV6-6	TGTGCCAGCCTTAAGGGACAGGGACGCTACGAGCAGTACTTC	CASLKGQGRYEQYF
-	TRBJ2-7	11	-	TRBV11-2	TGTGCCAGCAGCTTCCACTACGAGCAGTACTTC	CASSFHYEQYF
few	TRBJ1-2	16	TRBD1	TRBV19	TGTGCCAGTAGTGATCTCAGACGGACAGGAGCGCGTGGCTACACCTTC	CASSDLRRTGARGYTF
-	TRBJ2-7	14	-	TRBV18	TGTGCCAGCTCACCACCGGGGGGGCCCTACGAGCAGTACTTC	CASSPPGGPYEQYF
few	TRBJ1-1	17	TRBD1	TRBV29-1	TGCAGCGTTGAAATGTTTCTTGGGACAGGGAAGAACACTGAAGCTTTCTTT	CSVEMFLGTGKNTEAFF
few	TRBJ2-1	18	-	TRBV6-8	TGTGCCAGCAGTTACTCGTACAGGTTAATAGCCGTGGCCAATGAGCAGTTCTTC	CASSYSYRLIAVANEQFF
-	TRBJ2-3	16	TRBD2	TRBV6-4	TGTGCCAGCAGTGCGCTAGCGGGGCCAGCAACAGATACGCAGTATTTT	CASSALAGPATDTQYF
few	TRBJ2-3	16	TRBD2	TRBV29-1	TGCAGCGTTTGGCTAGCGGGGGGGCCGCGCACAGATACGCAGTATTTT	CSVWLAGGPRTDTQYF
-	TRBJ2-7	15	TRBD1	TRBV9	TGTGCCAGCAGCGTTGGGGGACAGGATCGCTCCGAGCAGTACTTC	CASSVGGQDRSEQYF
-	TRBJ2-3	13	TRBD1	TRBV2	TGTGCCACTAGGGACAGGGGGCAAGATACGCAGTATTTT	CATRDRGQDTQYF
-	TRBJ2-1	12	-	TRBV11-2	TGTGCCAGCAGTGAGAGGCCTAGAGAGCAGTTCTTC	CASSERPREQFF